This T cell receptor (beta chain) came from a study of beta chain features in type 1 diabetes. Study-wide findings and caveats: TCRB CDR3s were moderately but significantly shorter in Type 1 diabetes patients in all four CD4+ subsets.

As for this clone: Its specificity is not known.

Expressed TCRB transcripts were sequenced because the isolated RNA had all been reverse transcribed beforehand. Using immunoSEQ multiplex PCR, the repertoire was profiled, and TCRdb retains in-frame clones only, with some absent. The sample includes about 710,000 clones, 11% to 15% of them seen just once. V shed 5 bases and J shed 2 bases, with 15 bases lying between them. CDR3 length: 15 amino acids. Germline CDR1 reads SGHTA; CDR2 reads FQGNSA. Input material: naive CD4+ T cells from blood. The chain recombines TRBV7-2 with TRBJ1-1, with a tentative D call TRBD1 (6 bases). The receptor was derived from a man aged 18 to 29 with type 1 diabetes. CDR3 coding DNA: TGTGCCAGCAGCCCCCCCGGGACACTTAACACTGAAGCTTTCTTT. The encoded protein is CASSPPGTLNTEAFF.